This is a list of T cell receptor beta chains from one sample in a study of blood T cell repertoires in COVID-19. Sequenced by immunoSEQ multiplex PCR; TCRdb stores in-frame clones only, minus some. The table records 150,000 to 200,000 clones, 80% of them present only once. Material for sequencing was PBMCs or T cells enriched from blood (not recorded which). Every receptor here comes from a man aged 55 to 70 who had been exposed to COVID-19. CDR3s include the opening cysteine and the closing phenylalanine or tryptophan. A D gene is named only where the DNA matches it firmly. Some rows mark clone size as missing; the rest say once, few, many or name a class of expanded clone.

d_call	v_call	cdr3_length	clone_size	j_call	cdr3_nt	cdr3_aa
TRBD1	TRBV19	14	-	TRBJ1-4	TGTGCCAGTACCCGGACAGGGAGTAATGAAAAACTGTTTTTT	CASTRTGSNEKLFF
TRBD1	TRBV5-4	13	-	TRBJ2-5	TGTGCCAGCGGCCAGGGGGCAGGAGAGACCCAGTACTTC	CASGQGAGETQYF
-	TRBV7-8	12	-	TRBJ1-2	TGTGCCAGCAGCAACAGGAACTATGGCTACACCTTC	CASSNRNYGYTF
-	TRBV6-1	14	-	TRBJ2-7	TGTGCCAGCAGTGAAGCATCAAACTCCTACGAGCAGTACTTC	CASSEASNSYEQYF
-	TRBV3-1/TRBV3-2	17	-	TRBJ2-6	TGTGCCAGCAGCCAACACGGACAGAGCTCTGGGGCCAACGTCCTGACTTTC	CASSQHGQSSGANVLTF
TRBD1	TRBV5-1	15	once	TRBJ1-1	TGCGCCAGCAGCTTGGGACAGGGAAGGGTCACTGAAGCTTTCTTT	CASSLGQGRVTEAFF
-	TRBV12-3/TRBV12-4	11	once	TRBJ2-1	TGTGCCAGCACCCTTAGGGGTGAGCAGTTCTTC	CASTLRGEQFF
-	TRBV5-4	15	-	TRBJ1-1	TGTGCCAGCAGCTTGGCCGGGGGGTCCGGGACTGAAGCTTTCTTT	CASSLAGGSGTEAFF
-	TRBV10-3	13	-	TRBJ1-1	TGTGCCATCAGTGCTACAGGGAACACTGAAGCTTTCTTT	CAISATGNTEAFF
-	TRBV6-5	15	-	TRBJ1-1	TGTGCCAGCAGTTCTCAGGGGAGCCTGAACACTGAAGCTTTCTTT	CASSSQGSLNTEAFF
-	TRBV10-3	16	-	TRBJ1-4	TGTGCCATCAGTGAGTCGGGCGGGCGGGCTAATGAAAAACTGTTTTTT	CAISESGGRANEKLFF
-	TRBV6-5	10	-	TRBJ1-1	TGTGCCAGCAGTCATCTACCGCGGTCATTT	CASSHLPRSF
TRBD1	TRBV7-9	13	-	TRBJ2-5	TGTGCCAGCAGCTTAGAACAGGGGGTGACCCAGTACTTC	CASSLEQGVTQYF
TRBD1	TRBV19	14	-	TRBJ2-3	TGTGCCAGTAACCAGGGGGCGAGAACAGATACGCAGTATTTT	CASNQGARTDTQYF
TRBD2	TRBV6-5	15	once	TRBJ2-1	TGTGCCAGCAGCCCACTAGCGGGAGCGGTCAATGAGCAGTTCTTC	CASSPLAGAVNEQFF
-	TRBV7-3	13	-	TRBJ1-5	TGTGCCAGCAGCCCGGGGAGCAATCAGCCCCAGCATTTT	CASSPGSNQPQHF
-	TRBV24-1	13	few	TRBJ2-3	TGTGCCACCAGTGACACCGGGACAGATACGCAGTATTTT	CATSDTGTDTQYF
-	TRBV7-2	11	-	TRBJ2-7	TGTGCCAGCAGCCGCGTAGCCGAGCAGTACTTC	CASSRVAEQYF
-	TRBV2	13	-	TRBJ1-2	TGTGCCGACCACCGGGGGAGAGACTATGGCTACACCTTC	CADHRGRDYGYTF
-	TRBV11-2	13	-	TRBJ2-7	TGTGCCAGCATCCTTGCCGCGTCCTACGAGCAGTACTTC	CASILAASYEQYF
TRBD1	TRBV28	14	-	TRBJ1-5	TGTGCCAGCAGTTTACAGGGGGGCAATCAGCCCCAGCATTTT	CASSLQGGNQPQHF
-	TRBV24-1	14	-	TRBJ1-6	TGTGCCACCAGTGGGCCAGGGGCGTATTCACCCCTCCACTTT	CATSGPGAYSPLHF
TRBD2	TRBV5-1	17	-	TRBJ2-1	TGCGCCAGCAGCCTTACCTCGGGGGGGTTCATCTACAATGAGCAGTTCTTC	CASSLTSGGFIYNEQFF
-	TRBV27	17	once	TRBJ1-1	TGTGCCAGCAGATACATAAATCCAGGGGCGCTTGGGACTGAAGCTTTCTTT	CASRYINPGALGTEAFF
TRBD2	TRBV9	17	-	TRBJ2-7	TGTGCCAGCAGCACAGGACTAGCGGGTATGAAATCCTACGAGCAGTACTTC	CASSTGLAGMKSYEQYF
-	TRBV5-8	13	-	TRBJ1-2	TGTGCCAGCAGCTTCGAGTATAACTATGGCTACACCTTC	CASSFEYNYGYTF
-	TRBV28	12	-	TRBJ1-4	TGTGCCAGCAGTTTATACTATGAAAAACTGTTTTTT	CASSLYYEKLFF
-	TRBV7-9	16	-	TRBJ2-7	TGTGCCAGCAGCCTCGAAAGGGGGACCCGCACCTACGAGCAGTACTTC	CASSLERGTRTYEQYF
-	TRBV7-3	14	-	TRBJ2-2	TGTGCCAGCACAACGGGTCCGAACACCGGGGAGCTGTTTTTT	CASTTGPNTGELFF
-	TRBV19	16	once	TRBJ2-6	TGTGCCAGTAGTATAGGGGACAAGGCGGGGGCCAACGTCCTGACTTTC	CASSIGDKAGANVLTF
-	TRBV15	15	-	TRBJ1-1	TGTGCCACCAGCAGAGAGGCAGGGATTAACACTGAAGCTTTCTTT	CATSREAGINTEAFF
TRBD1	TRBV29-1	14	-	TRBJ1-1	TGCAGCGCCGCAAATAACAGGGGGCTGACTGAAGCTTTCTTT	CSAANNRGLTEAFF
-	TRBV4-3	15	-	TRBJ1-2	TGCGCCAGCAGCCAAGATACGGGGGGACGTTATGGCTACACCTTC	CASSQDTGGRYGYTF
TRBD1	TRBV6-2/TRBV6-3	14	-	TRBJ2-7	TGTGCCAGCAGTTATCTCCTGGGACAGGGCGAGCAGTACTTC	CASSYLLGQGEQYF
TRBD2	TRBV6-5	13	-	TRBJ2-1	TGTGCCAGGTCGCGGGGGAGGGAGTATGAGCAGTTCTTC	CARSRGREYEQFF
TRBD2	TRBV30	17	-	TRBJ2-2	TGTGCCTGGAGTGTATTACAAGCGGGATTTAACACCGGGGAGCTGTTTTTT	CAWSVLQAGFNTGELFF
TRBD1	TRBV11-3	15	-	TRBJ1-4	TGTGCCAGCAGTTTACCGGGACAGGGGAATGAAAAACTGTTTTTT	CASSLPGQGNEKLFF
-	TRBV5-1	13	few	TRBJ2-7	TGCGCCAGCAGCTTCGGGGTGAATAGAGAGCAGTACTTC	CASSFGVNREQYF
-	TRBV6-5	15	-	TRBJ2-7	TGTGCCAGCAGATACTCCCCAGGGTTGAACGACGAGCAGTACTTC	CASRYSPGLNDEQYF
-	TRBV27	14	-	TRBJ2-2	TGTGCCAGCAGCTTCAGAGGGGGCACCGGGGAGCTGTTTTTT	CASSFRGGTGELFF
-	TRBV29-1	19	-	TRBJ1-1	TGCAGCGTTGTGTCCGGGGGGGGGATTAATGGCCCATGGAACACTGAAGCTTTCTTT	CSVVSGGGINGPWNTEAFF
TRBD1	TRBV7-8	13	-	TRBJ1-2	TGTGCCAGCAGCCGCGACAGGGTTTATGGCTACACCTTC	CASSRDRVYGYTF
-	TRBV24-1	14	-	TRBJ2-5	TGTGCCACCAGTGATTCTCGGACTCCAGAGACCCAGTACTTC	CATSDSRTPETQYF
TRBD1	TRBV5-1	16	-	TRBJ1-2	TGCGCCAGCAGCTTGATTAGGGGGCTAGGGAACTATGGCTACACCTTC	CASSLIRGLGNYGYTF
TRBD2	TRBV3-1/TRBV3-2	16	-	TRBJ2-3	TGTGCCAGCAGCCACCTCGGGACTAGCGGAGGGGATACGCAGTATTTT	CASSHLGTSGGDTQYF
TRBD1	TRBV3-1/TRBV3-2	14	-	TRBJ1-1	TGTGCCAGCAGCTCGGGACAGGCCCGCACTGAAGCTTTCTTT	CASSSGQARTEAFF
-	TRBV11-3	15	-	TRBJ2-1	TGTGCCAGCAGCCCCTTGCGGGGCGACTACAATGAGCAGTTCTTC	CASSPLRGDYNEQFF
-	TRBV6-1	15	-	TRBJ2-5	TGTGCCAGCAGTGAAAGTGGGCGCCAGAAAGAGACCCAGTACTTC	CASSESGRQKETQYF
-	TRBV11-2	13	-	TRBJ2-5	TGTGCCAGCAGTGGGGGCGTTCAAGAGACCCAGTACTTC	CASSGGVQETQYF
TRBD1	TRBV12-3/TRBV12-4	13	-	TRBJ1-2	TGTGCCAGCAGGCCAGACAGGGGCTATGGCTACACCTTC	CASRPDRGYGYTF
-	TRBV5-1	14	-	TRBJ1-4	TGCGCCAGCAGCTTTAGGACAGCTAATGAAAAACTGTTTTTT	CASSFRTANEKLFF
TRBD2	TRBV7-9	18	few	TRBJ2-2	TGTGCCAGCAGCTCCCGTCGACTAGCCCGTGGTAATACCGGGGAGCTGTTTTTT	CASSSRRLARGNTGELFF
TRBD2	TRBV5-1	16	-	TRBJ2-1	TGCGCCAGCACCTCCGTGGGGAGCGGGAGTAGGAATGAGCAGTTCTTC	CASTSVGSGSRNEQFF
-	TRBV2	16	few	TRBJ2-7	TGTGCCACCCGGGACTTTAACCCCGCGAGGCCATACGAGCAGTACTTC	CATRDFNPARPYEQYF
TRBD1	TRBV4-1	16	-	TRBJ1-5	TGCGCCAGCAGCCAAGATATGACAGGGTGGGATCAGCCCCAGCATTTT	CASSQDMTGWDQPQHF
TRBD2	TRBV11-2	14	few	TRBJ2-1	TGTGCCAGCAGCTTAGGCGGGAGCATTGATGAGCAGTTCTTC	CASSLGGSIDEQFF
-	TRBV11-1	14	-	TRBJ1-5	TGTGCCAGCAGCTATGAGGGGGGCAATCAGCCCCAGCATTTT	CASSYEGGNQPQHF
-	TRBV6-2/TRBV6-3	14	-	TRBJ1-5	TGTGCCAGCAGTCACCGGGGACACAATCAGCCCCAGCATTTT	CASSHRGHNQPQHF
-	TRBV19	12	-	TRBJ1-5	TGTGCCAGTAGTATCAGGGGTCAGCCCCAGCATTTT	CASSIRGQPQHF